The 18 T cell receptor beta chains listed next were all sequenced from one sample in a study of blood T cell repertoires in COVID-19. The repertoire was sequenced with immunoSEQ multiplex PCR; TCRdb's copy has only in-frame clones and lacks some. This sample has 200,000 to 250,000 clones; more than 80% occur once, and the top ten carry over 6.5%. Sequenced material: peripheral blood. The receptor source for this set is a woman older than 75 with COVID-19, enrolled during active disease.

This clone appeared once. The chain links TRBV5-1 to TRBJ1-4, with a weak D call TRBD1 (6 bases). Germline CDR1 is SGHRS and CDR2 is YFSETQ. The CDR3 totals 15 residues. The ends were cut back, 0 bases at V and 5 bases at J, with 11 bases in the middle. The CDR3 region has the DNA TGCGCCAGCAGCTTGGCGGGACAAGAGAATGAAAAACTGTTTTTT. Its translation is CASSLAGQENEKLFF.

The chain joins TRBV18 to TRBJ1-1; D might be TRBD1 (5 bases). CDR3 length: 14 residues. The V and J ends lost 6 bases and 7 bases respectively, with 18 bases between them. CDR1 and CDR2 from the germline V gene are KGHSH and LQKENI. For the CDR3, the DNA is TGTGCCAGCTCGGCGGGGGACCCGAGGGGTGAAGCTTTCTTT. Translating gives CASSAGDPRGEAFF. Filled out from reference TRBV18 and TRBJ1-1, the complete variable domain reads NAGVMQNPRHLVRRRGQEARLRCSPMKGHSHVYWYRQLPEEGLKFMVYLQKENIIDESGMPKERFSAEFPKEGPSILRIQQVVRGDSAAYFCASSAGDPRGEAFFGQGTRLTVV.

V and J are TRBV7-8 and TRBJ1-2; unclear D gene. This CDR3 comprises 14 residues. Deletions cut 2 bases from V and 6 bases from J, with 13 bases between. The germline CDR1 and CDR2 sequences are SGHVS and FQNEAQ. The DNA of the CDR3 is TGTGCCAGCAGCTTACACTCTCCAACGGATGGCTACACCTTC. Protein product: CASSLHSPTDGYTF.

V gene TRBV3-1 (or the pseudogene TRBV3-2) combines with J gene TRBJ1-2; maybe TRBD1 (5 bases). Germline CDR1 and CDR2: LGHDT and YNNKEL (reference sequence). This CDR3 has 11 residues. V lost 3 bases and J 8 bases, leaving 7 bases between the germline ends. In DNA, the CDR3 is TGTGCCAGCAGCCAGGGGCACGGCTACACCTTC. As protein: CASSQGHGYTF.

The V call is TRBV6-5, the J call TRBJ1-4, with TRBD1 as a possible D gene (5 bases). There are 15 residues in the CDR3. From germline, CDR1 is MNHEY and CDR2 SVGAGI. V was cut by 6 bases and J by 1 base, with 12 bases left in between. The CDR3 DNA follows: TGTGCCAGCAGCGACGCGGGGCGAACTAATGAAAAACTGTTTTTT. Its translation is CASSDAGRTNEKLFF.

The V and J genes are TRBV11-2 and TRBJ1-1; D is possibly TRBD1 (6 bases). The CDR3 totals 15 residues. V was pared by 1 base and J by 4 bases, with 13 bases between. The V gene's germline CDR1 is SGHAT and CDR2 FQNNGV. In DNA form, the CDR3 reads TGTGCCAGCAGCTTAGTAGGGGGGGGCCTCACTGAAGCTTTCTTT. Its translation is CASSLVGGGLTEAFF.

The genes are TRBV4-1 and TRBJ2-6, with 8 bases aligning to TRBD1. The V gene's germline CDR1 is MGHRA and CDR2 YSYEKL. Trimming cost V 4 bases and J 0 bases; bases outside gene matches: 5. The CDR3 length is 17 residues. The CDR3 spells CASSPQGAGSGANVLTF. DNA for the CDR3: TGCGCCAGCAGCCCTCAGGGGGCTGGCTCTGGGGCCAACGTCCTGACTTTC.

The chain links TRBV2 to TRBJ1-2; a weak D match, TRBD1 (6 bases). Between the trimmed V and J ends, which lost 9 bases and 3 bases, there was a span of 23 bases. CDR3 length equals 16 residues. The germline CDR1 and CDR2 sequences are SNHLY and FYNNEI. This chain's CDR3 is CASYGLSRTAYYGYTF. In nucleotides, the CDR3 is TGTGCCAGTTACGGGTTGTCCAGGACAGCGTACTATGGCTACACCTTC.

The chain has TRBV6-5 and TRBJ1-2, with TRBD1 matching over 9 bases. The germline V gene encodes CDR1 MNHEY and CDR2 SVGAGI. This CDR3 has 12 residues. V trimming: 6 bases; J trimming: 8 bases; junction bases outside the gene matches: 4. The CDR3 loop reads CASRHRGLGYTF. Written as DNA, the CDR3 is TGTGCCAGCAGGCACAGGGGGCTAGGCTACACCTTC.

The CDR3 region is CASSSFTGSSYNEQFF. The CDR3 nucleotides read TGTGCCAGCAGCTCATTCACTGGGAGCTCCTACAATGAGCAGTTCTTC. This chain links TRBV7-2 with TRBJ2-1; perhaps TRBD2 as D (5 bases). CDR1 is SGHTA, CDR2 FQGNSA, per germline. V was cut by 4 bases and J by 0 bases, with 13 bases left in between. The CDR3 length is 16 residues.

The chain couples TRBV28 to TRBJ1-1, with a weak D call TRBD1 (5 bases). Trimming removed 8 bases from V and 0 bases from J, with 10 bases in between. The CDR3 is made up of 13 amino acids. Germline-derived CDR1 and CDR2 are MDHEN and SYDVKM. CDR3 loop: CASQGFMNTEAFF. In DNA form, the CDR3 reads TGTGCCAGCCAGGGTTTCATGAACACTGAAGCTTTCTTT.

This chain links TRBV6-5 with TRBJ1-2; 9 bases agree with TRBD1. This CDR3 is built from 14 residues. After removal of 6 bases from V and 5 bases from J, the junction contained 7 bases not matched to a gene. The germline V gene encodes CDR1 MNHEY and CDR2 SVGAGI. The CDR3: CASSRDRGIYGYTF. In DNA form, the CDR3 reads TGTGCCAGCAGCCGTGACAGGGGGATTTATGGCTACACCTTC.

The chain is built from TRBV28 and TRBJ2-1, with D tentatively TRBD2 (6 bases). This CDR3 comprises 12 residues. Between the trimmed V and J ends, which lost 7 bases and 9 bases, there was a span of 13 bases. Germline V gene lookup returns CDR1 MDHEN and CDR2 SYDVKM. CDR3 sequence (DNA): TGTGCCAGCACCGTCTCGGGAGTTGAGCAGTTCTTC. Its protein product is CASTVSGVEQFF.

The CDR3 nucleotides read TGTGCCAGCAGCGCAAGAGGGCTTGAGCAGTTCTTC. Translating gives CASSARGLEQFF. The chain employs TRBV7-8 and TRBJ2-1; a possible D gene is TRBD2 (5 bases). V dropped 5 bases and J dropped 9 bases, with 11 bases sitting between them. The CDR3 spans 12 residues. From germline, CDR1 is SGHVS and CDR2 FQNEAQ.

The genes are TRBV5-1 and TRBJ2-1, with 9 bases matching TRBD1. The CDR3 is 14 amino acids. V gave up 0 bases and J gave up 7 bases; unmatched junction bases: 2. CDR1 SGHRS and CDR2 YFSETQ come from the germline V gene. CDR3 coding DNA: TGCGCCAGCAGCTTGGGACAGGGGGTTAATGAGCAGTTCTTC. It specifies CASSLGQGVNEQFF. Filled out from reference TRBV5-1 and TRBJ2-1, the complete variable domain reads KAGVTQTPRYLIKTRGQQVTLSCSPISGHRSVSWYQQTPGQGLQFLFEYFSETQRNKGNFPGRFSGRQFSNSRSEMNVSTLELGDSALYLCASSLGQGVNEQFFGPGTRLTVL.

This clone was picked up one time. This chain connects TRBV5-1 to TRBJ2-5, with 8 bases identical to TRBD2. The CDR3 totals 14 residues. Germline-derived CDR1 and CDR2 are SGHRS and YFSETQ. The trim removed 4 bases at V and 6 bases at J, leaving 8 bases unmatched. This CDR3 reads CASSPSGSRQTQYF. The DNA of the CDR3 is TGCGCCAGCAGCCCGAGCGGGAGTCGACAGACCCAGTACTTC.

CDR3: CASSPDGSSYNEQFF. The CDR3 nucleotides read TGTGCCAGCAGTCCAGACGGGAGCTCCTACAATGAGCAGTTCTTC. V usage is TRBV5-4 and J usage is TRBJ2-1; TRBD2 is a possible D gene (6 bases). The germline CDR1 and CDR2 sequences are SGHNT and YYREEE (reference sequence). This CDR3 region has 15 residues. The ends were cut back, 5 bases at V and 0 bases at J, with 12 bases in the middle.

This clone came up a few times. V gene TRBV27 combines with J gene TRBJ1-6; D possibly corresponds to TRBD1 (6 bases). Germline-derived CDR1 and CDR2 are MNHEY and SMNVEV (reference sequence). The CDR3 sequence is 16 residues long. V was trimmed by 4 bases and J by 7 bases, leaving 17 bases between them. The CDR3 coding sequence is TGTGCCAGCAGTTATCGCGGACAGAGTAACAATTCACCCCTCCACTTT. It is translated as CASSYRGQSNNSPLHF.